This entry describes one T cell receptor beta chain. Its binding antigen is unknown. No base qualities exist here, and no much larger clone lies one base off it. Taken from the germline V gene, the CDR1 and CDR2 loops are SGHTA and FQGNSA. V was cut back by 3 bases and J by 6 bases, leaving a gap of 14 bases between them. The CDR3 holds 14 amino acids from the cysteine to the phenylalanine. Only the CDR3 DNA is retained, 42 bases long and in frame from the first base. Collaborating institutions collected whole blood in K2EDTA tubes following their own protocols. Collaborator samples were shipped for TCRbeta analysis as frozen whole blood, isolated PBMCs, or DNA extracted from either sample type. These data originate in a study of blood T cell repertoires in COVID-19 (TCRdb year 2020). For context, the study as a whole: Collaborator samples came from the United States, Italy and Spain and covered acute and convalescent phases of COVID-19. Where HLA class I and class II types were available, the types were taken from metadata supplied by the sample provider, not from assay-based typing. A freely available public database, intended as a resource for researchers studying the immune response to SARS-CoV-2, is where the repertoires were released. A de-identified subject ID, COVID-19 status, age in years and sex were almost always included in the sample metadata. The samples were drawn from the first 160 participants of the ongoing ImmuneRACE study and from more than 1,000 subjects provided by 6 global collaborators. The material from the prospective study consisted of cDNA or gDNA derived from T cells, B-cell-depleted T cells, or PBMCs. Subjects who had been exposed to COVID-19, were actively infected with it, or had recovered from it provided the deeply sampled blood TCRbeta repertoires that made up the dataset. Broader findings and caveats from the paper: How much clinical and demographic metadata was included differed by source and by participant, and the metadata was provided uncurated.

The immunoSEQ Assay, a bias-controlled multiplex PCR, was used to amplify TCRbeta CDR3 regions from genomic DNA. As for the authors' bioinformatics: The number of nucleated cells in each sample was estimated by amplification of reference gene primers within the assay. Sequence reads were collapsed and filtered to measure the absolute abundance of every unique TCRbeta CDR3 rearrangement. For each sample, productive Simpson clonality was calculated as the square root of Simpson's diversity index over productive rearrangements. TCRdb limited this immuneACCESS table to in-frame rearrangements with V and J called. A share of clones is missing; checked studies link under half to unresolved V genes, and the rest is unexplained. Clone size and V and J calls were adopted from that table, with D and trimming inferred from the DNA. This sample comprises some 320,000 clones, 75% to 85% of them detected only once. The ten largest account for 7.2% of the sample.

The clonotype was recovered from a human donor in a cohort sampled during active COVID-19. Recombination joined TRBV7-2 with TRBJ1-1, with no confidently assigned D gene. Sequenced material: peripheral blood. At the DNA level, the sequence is TGTGCCAGCAGCTTGATCGGGGATGGAGCTGAAGCTTTCTTT. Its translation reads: CASSLIGDGAEAFF. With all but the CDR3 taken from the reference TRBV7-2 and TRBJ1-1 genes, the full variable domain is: GAGVSQSPSNKVTEKGKDVELRCDPISGHTALYWYRQSLGQGLEFLIYFQGNSAPDKSGLPSDRFSAERTGGSVSTLTIQRTQQEDSAVYLCASSLIGDGAEAFFGQGTRLTVV.